This is a list of T cell receptor beta chains from one sample in a study of T cells in Graves' hyperthyroidism and ophthalmopathy. TCRdb re-analysed the multiplex PCR reads in MiXCR, keeping a single row per CDR3 protein. Of roughly 300,000 distinct CDR3 sequences listed, approximately 15% are singletons. Sequenced sample: blood. The receptor set was obtained from a woman in her twenties or thirties with Graves' hyperthyroidism. The CDR3 runs from the conserved cysteine through the conserved F or W. D genes are given only for firm matches. The size entry is marked missing in some rows and otherwise reads once, few, many or a size class.

d_gene	v_gene	j_gene	abundance	CDR3aa	CDR3nt
-	TRBV5-6	TRBJ2-2	many	CASSSGGGLRELFF	TGTGCCAGCAGCTCAGGGGGAGGCCTAAGGGAGCTGTTTTTT
TRBD2	TRBV18	TRBJ2-7	-	CASSGLAGPGEQYF	TGTGCCAGCTCAGGACTAGCGGGGCCGGGGGAGCAGTACTTC
-	TRBV29-1	TRBJ1-1	many	CSVGRGIEAFF	TGCAGCGTTGGTAGGGGGATTGAAGCTTTCTTT
TRBD2	TRBV12-3/TRBV12-4	TRBJ2-3	many	CASTRTSGTDTQYF	TGTGCCAGCACTCGGACTAGCGGCACAGATACGCAGTATTTT
TRBD2	TRBV6-1	TRBJ2-7	many	CASSANSGPYEQYF	TGTGCCAGCAGTGCAAATAGCGGGCCCTACGAGCAGTACTTC
-	TRBV12-3/TRBV12-4	TRBJ1-2	many	CASSFRLDRPNYGYTF	TGTGCCAGCAGTTTTAGGTTGGACAGACCGAACTATGGCTACACCTTC
-	TRBV2	TRBJ2-5	few	CASRPDRPRETQYF	TGTGCCAGCAGGCCCGACAGACCCCGGGAGACCCAGTACTTC
-	TRBV25-1	TRBJ1-5	-	CASSEYRANQPQHF	TGTGCCAGCAGTGAATATAGGGCCAATCAGCCCCAGCATTTT
-	TRBV6-5	TRBJ1-1	many	CASSYRRGTEAFF	TGTGCCAGCAGTTACCGTCGGGGTACTGAAGCTTTCTTT
-	TRBV24-1	TRBJ2-3	many	CATSDFGLDTQYF	TGTGCCACCAGTGATTTCGGGTTAGATACGCAGTATTTT
TRBD2	TRBV5-1	TRBJ2-1	many	CASSGEGLASQGLSYNEQFF	TGCGCCAGCAGCGGCGAGGGACTAGCTTCTCAGGGGCTCTCCTACAATGAGCAGTTCTTC
-	TRBV20-1	TRBJ1-5	few	CSARDQISNQPQHF	TGCAGTGCTAGAGATCAGATTAGCAATCAGCCCCAGCATTTT
-	TRBV28	TRBJ1-2	-	CASSLPLRRDGYTF	TGTGCCAGCAGTTTACCTCTCCGACGGGATGGCTACACCTTC
TRBD1	TRBV2	TRBJ1-2	many	CATQGDRGTYGYTF	TGTGCCACCCAGGGGGACAGGGGAACGTATGGCTACACCTTC
-	TRBV10-3	TRBJ1-1	-	CAISDGLYQGLAFF	TGTGCCATCAGTGATGGATTGTACCAGGGCCTAGCTTTCTTT
-	TRBV28	TRBJ1-4	few	CASSLVEMTGTATNEKLFF	TGTGCCAGCAGTTTAGTCGAAATGACAGGAACTGCAACTAATGAAAAACTGTTTTTT
-	TRBV27	TRBJ1-6	many	CASSLSYRESSYNSPLHF	TGTGCCAGCAGTCTATCTTACAGGGAGAGCTCCTATAATTCACCCCTCCACTTT
-	TRBV29-1	TRBJ2-3	-	CSVDLKGTDTQYF	TGCAGCGTTGACCTAAAAGGGACAGATACGCAGTATTTT
-	TRBV6-5	TRBJ2-2	-	CASRNSGLYTELFF	TGTGCCAGCAGGAACTCGGGACTCTACACGGAGCTGTTTTTT
TRBD2	TRBV20-1	TRBJ2-7	-	CSASSGIYYEQYF	TGCAGTGCTAGTAGCGGGATATACTACGAGCAGTACTTC
-	TRBV15	TRBJ2-1	many	CATSRGELTYNEQFF	TGTGCCACCAGCAGAGGCGAGCTAACCTACAATGAGCAGTTCTTC
TRBD1	TRBV30	TRBJ1-1	few	CAWSETGEAFF	TGTGCCTGGAGTGAGACAGGGGAAGCTTTCTTT
-	TRBV19	TRBJ2-5	many	CASSRGGSETQYF	TGTGCCAGTAGCCGAGGGGGGTCGGAGACCCAGTACTTC
-	TRBV7-6	TRBJ2-3	many	CASSYRLADSTDTQYF	TGTGCCAGCAGCTACCGACTCGCGGACAGCACAGATACGCAGTATTTT
-	TRBV20-1	TRBJ2-5	-	CSATTSETQYF	TGCAGCGCAACAACGAGCGAGACCCAGTACTTC
-	TRBV18	TRBJ1-2	-	CASSPRADNSHGYTF	TGTGCCAGCTCACCAAGGGCGGACAATTCGCATGGCTACACCTTC
-	TRBV6-2/TRBV6-3	TRBJ1-1	many	CASSRTVNTEAFF	TGTGCCAGCAGTAGGACAGTCAACACTGAAGCTTTCTTT
-	TRBV28	TRBJ2-1	few	CASSSAVLWEQFF	TGTGCCAGCAGTTCCGCGGTTCTCTGGGAGCAGTTCTTC
-	TRBV20-1	TRBJ2-4	many	CSARDRASPLTQYF	TGCAGTGCTAGAGATCGGGCGAGCCCTCTAACTCAGTACTTC
-	TRBV12-3/TRBV12-4	TRBJ1-5	many	CASRGTTGSNQPQHF	TGTGCCAGCAGAGGGACCACAGGTAGCAATCAGCCCCAGCATTTT
-	TRBV6-1	TRBJ2-5	many	CASSEEGGQETQYF	TGTGCCAGCAGTGAAGAGGGGGGCCAAGAGACCCAGTACTTC
-	TRBV3-1	TRBJ2-7	-	CASSRGGGSDEQYF	TGTGCCAGCAGCAGAGGAGGGGGATCGGATGAGCAGTACTTC
TRBD2	TRBV20-1	TRBJ2-3	-	CSARDVAALAGPRDTQYF	TGCAGTGCTAGAGATGTAGCGGCGCTAGCGGGACCCAGGGATACGCAGTATTTT
-	TRBV10-2	TRBJ1-1	-	CASSDGLTGYTEAFF	TGCGCCAGCAGTGACGGCCTCACCGGGTACACTGAAGCTTTCTTT
-	TRBV28	TRBJ2-7	many	CASGYPYLSSKGYEQYF	TGTGCCAGCGGGTACCCCTACCTCTCCTCCAAGGGCTACGAGCAGTACTTC
TRBD2	TRBV4-1	TRBJ2-7	-	CASSPTSGSSYEQYF	TGCGCCAGCAGCCCGACTAGCGGGAGCTCCTACGAGCAGTACTTC
-	TRBV28	TRBJ2-5	few	CASSFRVDGDSQETQYF	TGTGCCAGCAGTTTTAGGGTAGACGGTGACTCCCAAGAGACCCAGTACTTC